This T cell receptor (beta chain) comes out of a study of T cell responses to AZD1222 COVID-19 vaccine. Study results and caveats: Spike was spanned by vaccine-associated CD4 TCRs, which were dominant at 160-218 and 743-854. Reportedly, nearly half of unique spike TCRs recognized epitopes outside B.1.351/B.1.1.7 mutations. The donor group comprised mostly white British people and more females; the analysis possibly underestimated clonal diversity. Compared with day 0, the breadth and depth of the Spike-specific TCR repertoire rose significantly after two doses of AZD1222.

Libraries were prepared by immunoSEQ multiplex PCR; TCRdb keeps only in-frame clonotypes and omits some of them. The sample consists of 120,000 or so clones, around 85% of them appearing once. This clone was observed a single time. Its target is unknown. Trimming removed 3 bases from V and 2 bases from J, with 5 bases in between. Germline V gene lookup returns CDR1 MDHEN and CDR2 SYDVKM. The CDR3 consists of 13 residues. This TCR was sampled from an adult in good health. This specimen was peripheral blood, taken on day 0 of AZD1222 vaccination. The chain uses TRBV28 and TRBJ2-1, with D perhaps TRBD2 (5 bases). CDR3 loop: CASSFGAYNEQFF. The DNA of the CDR3 is TGTGCCAGCAGTTTCGGGGCCTACAATGAGCAGTTCTTC.